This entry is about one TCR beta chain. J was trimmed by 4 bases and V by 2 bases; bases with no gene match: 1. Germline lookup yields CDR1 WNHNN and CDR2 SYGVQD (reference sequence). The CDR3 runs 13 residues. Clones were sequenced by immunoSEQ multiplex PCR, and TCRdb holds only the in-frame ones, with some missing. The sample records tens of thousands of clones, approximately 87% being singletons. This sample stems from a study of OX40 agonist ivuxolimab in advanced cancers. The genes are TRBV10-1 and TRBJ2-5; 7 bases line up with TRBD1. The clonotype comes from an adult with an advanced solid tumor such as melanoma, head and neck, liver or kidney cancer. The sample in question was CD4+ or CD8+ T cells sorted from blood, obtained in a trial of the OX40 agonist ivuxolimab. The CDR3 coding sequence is TGCGCCAGCAGTGAGAGGACAGGAGAGACCCAGTACTTC. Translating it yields CASSERTGETQYF.